Sequencing of this T cell receptor (beta chain) was carried out in a study of T-cell reconstitution after alpha-beta-depleted transplantation in children. Findings and limits, study-wide: Hyperexpanded clones declined; after one year, newly produced T cells mostly supplied diversity. Diversity of TCRbeta at day 60 was high in some patients, arising from surviving recipient T cells and thymic progenitors.

The CDR3 loop spans 13 amino acids. Germline assignment: CDR1 SGHTA and CDR2 FQGTGA. After removal of 6 bases from V and 0 bases from J, the junction contained 2 bases not matched to a gene. Researchers prepared the TCRbeta library using unique molecular identifiers, the study reports. TCRdb fed the PCR reads into MiXCR, producing one record per CDR3 protein. The sample records about 830,000 distinct CDR3 sequences, around 15% being singletons. This clonotype was detected only a few times. Its antigen is not identified. This TCR derives from a male patient younger than 18 who had a stem cell transplant for acute lymphoblastic leukemia, so the T cells may come from the graft donor. The chain joins TRBV7-3 to TRBJ2-7; 7 nucleotides agree with TRBD2. The source was PBMCs, mostly from graft donor cells, collected 360 days after TCRalphabeta/CD19-depleted stem cell transplant. In DNA form, the CDR3 reads TGTGCCAGCAGAAGCGGGAACTCCTACGAGCAGTACTTC. It encodes CASRSGNSYEQYF.